Sequencing of this T cell receptor beta chain was carried out in a study of blood T cell repertoires in COVID-19. Study as a whole: The United States, Italy and Spain provided the acute and convalescent COVID-19 samples. T cells, B-cell-depleted T cells, or PBMCs provided the cDNA or gDNA that served as material.

In the original processing: Researchers report that nucleated cell counts were estimated from reference gene primer amplification. Clones were sequenced by immunoSEQ multiplex PCR, and TCRdb holds only the in-frame ones, with some missing. The V and J calls and the clone size are those of that table, but D and trimming were determined from the DNA. The table records around 12,000 clones, about 88% of them present only once. The length of the CDR3 is 12 residues. The V end was cut by 1 base, the J end by 5 bases, with 4 bases between. CDR1 SEHNR and CDR2 FQNEAQ come from the germline V gene (reference sequence).

Material: peripheral blood. This clonotype originated in a woman aged 55-69 years with active COVID-19. V usage is TRBV7-9 and J usage is TRBJ2-3; D remains ambiguous. Written as DNA, the CDR3 is TGTGCCAGCAGCTTAGTTCAAGATACGCAGTATTTT. It is translated as CASSLVQDTQYF.